Listed below are T cell receptor beta chains from one sample, sequenced in a study of regulatory T cells in long-lasting Graves disease. One entry per CDR3 protein, called by TCRdb with MiXCR from the multiplex PCR reads. The table includes about 440,000 distinct CDR3 sequences, about 15% detected once. These data were also reused for a study on T cells in Graves' hyperthyroidism and ophthalmopathy.

The sample here was peripheral blood mononuclear cells (PBMCs), taken at new diagnosis, from a patient treated with antithyroid drugs. Receptors were obtained from a woman in her twenties or thirties with Graves disease. Each CDR3 is given with its conserved first and last residue. A D gene is named only where the DNA matches it firmly. The size of a clone is reported for some rows only, either as once, few or many, or as a class for expanded clones.

>many|TRBJ2-3|TRBV18|NA
TGTGCCAGCTCACCCCCCGACCGCACAGATACGCAGTATTTT
CASSPPDRTDTQYF
>many|TRBJ2-7|TRBV2|TRBD1
TGTGCCAGCAGCCGGGACAGCGAGTCCTACGAGCAGTACTTC
CASSRDSESYEQYF
>once|TRBJ2-3|TRBV19|NA
TGTGCCAGTAGTCCAGCGGGTATATCAGATACGCGGTATTTT
CASSPAGISDTRYF
>few|TRBJ1-1|TRBV27|TRBD1
TGTGCCAGCAGTTTAGGACAGGGCTTTCTGAACACTGAAGCTTTCTTT
CASSLGQGFLNTEAFF
>NA|TRBJ2-7|TRBV9|TRBD2
TGTGCCAGCAGCGTAGAGGCGGGAGCAACCTACGAGCAGTACTTC
CASSVEAGATYEQYF
>many|TRBJ2-1|TRBV20-1|NA
TGCAGTGCCAAGCTTATCAATGAGCAGTTCTTC
CSAKLINEQFF
>NA|TRBJ2-3|TRBV6-1|NA
TGTGCCAGTTCCCCGGGGAGGGGGTCAGCAGATACGCAGTACTTT
CASSPGRGSADTQYF
>NA|TRBJ2-1|TRBV4-1|NA
TGCGCCAGCAGCCCCAAGTCAGGCGGGACCCTCTACAATGAGCAGTTCTTC
CASSPKSGGTLYNEQFF
>NA|TRBJ2-1|TRBV7-9|NA
TGTGCCAGCAGCTCTCAGAACAGGGCTGTCGCACCTTACAATGAGCAGTTCTTC
CASSSQNRAVAPYNEQFF
>NA|TRBJ2-2|TRBV9|TRBD1
TGTGCCAGCAGCGTGGGACAGGAAAACACCGGGGAGCTGTTTTTT
CASSVGQENTGELFF
>many|TRBJ2-1|TRBV11-2|NA
TGTGCCAGCAGCTTAGTTCCGGGACTGAGCTCCTACAATGAGCAGTTCTTC
CASSLVPGLSSYNEQFF
>many|TRBJ1-1|TRBV6-1|NA
TGTGCCAGCAGTACGGGGGACACTGAAGCTTTCTTT
CASSTGDTEAFF
>few|TRBJ2-1|TRBV5-5|NA
TGTGCCAGCGGCTTGCTCCCCCTCACCAATGAGCAGTTCTTC
CASGLLPLTNEQFF